These 8 T cell receptor beta chains share one sample of origin, sequenced in a study of T cells in localized non-small cell lung cancer. Profiling relied on immunoSEQ multiplex PCR, and the TCRdb table lists in-frame clones only, not all of them. The repertoire holds some 50,000 clones, with 75% to 90% as singletons. The sequenced sample was peripheral blood mononuclear cells, obtained before any cancer treatment. The receptors were gathered from a man aged 40 to 69 with stage III lung adenocarcinoma.

Only a few counts were recorded for this clone. The chain uses TRBV7-6 and TRBJ1-2, with D maybe TRBD1 (5 bases). The germline V and J ends were trimmed by 3 bases and 0 bases, with 11 bases remaining between them. The CDR3 covers 15 residues. Germline V gives CDR1 SGHVS, CDR2 FNYEAQ. The CDR3 loop is CASSFSDSSNYGYTF. CDR3 in DNA: TGTGCCAGCAGCTTTTCCGACAGTTCTAACTATGGCTACACCTTC.

This chain uses TRBV7-9 with TRBJ2-7; TRBD2 is a possible D gene (6 bases). Trimming left V 5 bases short and J 2 bases short, with 16 bases between. The CDR3 length is 15 residues. CDR1 SEHNR and CDR2 FQNEAQ come from the germline V gene (reference sequence). The CDR3: CASSPAGTPTYEQYF. The CDR3 DNA reads as TGTGCCAGCAGCCCCGCCGGGACTCCGACCTACGAGCAGTACTTC.

J is TRBJ2-1 and V is TRBV25-1, with 12 bases that match TRBD2. The CDR3 totals 18 residues. V shed 4 bases, J shed 0 bases, and the junction held 7 bases outside the gene matches. Germline CDR1 and CDR2: MGHDK and SYGVNS. The CDR3 DNA follows: TGTGCCAGCAGTGGCGGACTAGCGGGACCGAGCTCCTACAATGAGCAGTTCTTC. It encodes CASSGGLAGPSSYNEQFF.

The genes are TRBV28 and TRBJ2-3; D is perhaps TRBD2 (6 bases). In germline, CDR1 is MDHEN, CDR2 SYDVKM. This CDR3 comprises 15 residues. The V end was cut by 11 bases, the J end by 7 bases, with 25 bases between. CDR3 DNA sequence: TGTGCCGCCTCCGGTGGGTCGGAGGGTGACTATACGCAGTATTTT. Its translation is CAASGGSEGDYTQYF.

The chain employs TRBV30 and TRBJ2-6; no clear D. The length of the CDR3 is 14 residues. Germline assignment: CDR1 GTSNPN and CDR2 SVGIG (reference sequence). This CDR3 is CAGIPDSGANVLTF. CDR3 in DNA: TGTGCAGGAATCCCAGACTCTGGGGCCAACGTCCTGACTTTC.

A single count supports this clone. The J gene is TRBJ2-5, the V gene TRBV4-3; 8 bases map to TRBD2. Per the germline V gene, CDR1 is LGHNA and CDR2 is YSLEER. The trim removed 1 base at V and 5 bases at J, leaving 9 bases unmatched. The length of the CDR3 is 16 residues. CDR3 sequence reads: CASSQGRGGSAETQYF. In nucleotides, the CDR3 is TGCGCCAGCAGCCAAGGTCGGGGGGGATCGGCGGAGACCCAGTACTTC.

The table lists this clone with a few counts. V usage is TRBV9 and J usage is TRBJ2-2; the D is unclear. The CDR3 is 15 residues long. CDR1 is SGDLS, CDR2 YYNGEE, per germline. V lost 2 bases and J lost 6, with 14 bases in between. In nucleotides, the CDR3 is TGTGCCAGCAGCGTGGACGGCCGGCTTGCCGGGGAGCTGTTTTTT. Translating it yields CASSVDGRLAGELFF.

V usage is TRBV12-5 and J usage is TRBJ1-1; D may be TRBD1 (6 bases). The germline CDR1 and CDR2 sequences are LGHNT and FRNRAP. The CDR3 is 15 amino acids. Trimming cost V 4 bases and J 4 bases, with 16 bases left between them. The CDR3 region is CASGSGQPKGTEAFF. DNA of the CDR3: TGTGCTAGTGGTTCAGGACAGCCCAAGGGCACTGAAGCTTTCTTT. The full variable domain, with the rest looked up from reference TRBV12-5 and TRBJ1-1, is DARVTQTPRHKVTEMGQEVTMRCQPILGHNTVFWYRQTMMQGLELLAYFRNRAPLDDSGMPKDRFSAEMPDATLATLKIQPSEPRDSAVYFCASGSGQPKGTEAFFGQGTRLTVV.